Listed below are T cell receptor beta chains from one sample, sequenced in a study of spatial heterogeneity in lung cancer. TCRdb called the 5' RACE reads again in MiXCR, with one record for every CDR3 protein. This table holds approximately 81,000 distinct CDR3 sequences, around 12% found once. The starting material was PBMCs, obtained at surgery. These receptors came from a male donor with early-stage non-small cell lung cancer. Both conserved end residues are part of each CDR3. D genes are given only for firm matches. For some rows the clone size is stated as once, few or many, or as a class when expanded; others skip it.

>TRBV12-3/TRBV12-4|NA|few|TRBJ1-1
CASSFVPSDGGSEAFF
TGTGCCAGCAGTTTCGTCCCTTCTGACGGTGGATCTGAAGCTTTCTTT
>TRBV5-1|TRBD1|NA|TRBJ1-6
CASSLATAGGRYNSPLHF
TGCGCCAGCAGCTTGGCCACAGCAGGGGGCCGATATAATTCACCCCTCCACTTT
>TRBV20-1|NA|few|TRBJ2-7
CSAGKRPQGYEQYF
TGCAGTGCTGGAAAGCGGCCACAGGGCTACGAGCAGTACTTC
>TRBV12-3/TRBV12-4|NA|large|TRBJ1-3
CASSPRGRGNTIYF
TGTGCCAGCAGTCCCCGGGGGCGAGGAAACACCATATATTTT
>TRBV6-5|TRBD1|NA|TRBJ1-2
CASRPQGARGYTF
TGTGCCAGCAGGCCTCAGGGGGCTCGTGGCTACACCTTC
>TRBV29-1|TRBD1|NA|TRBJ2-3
CSVEGWTGSTDTQYF
TGCAGCGTTGAAGGTTGGACAGGGAGCACAGATACGCAGTATTTT
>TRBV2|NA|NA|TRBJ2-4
CASSVSLGNIQYF
TGTGCCAGCAGTGTGAGCCTAGGAAACATTCAGTACTTC
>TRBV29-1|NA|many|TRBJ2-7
CSVLVTGEVYEQYF
TGCAGCGTTTTAGTCACAGGGGAGGTCTACGAGCAGTACTTC
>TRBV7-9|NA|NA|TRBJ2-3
CASERSTDTQYF
TGTGCCAGCGAGAGGAGCACAGATACGCAGTATTTT
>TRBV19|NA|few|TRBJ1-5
CASSRDISNQPQHF
TGTGCCAGTAGCAGGGACATTAGCAATCAGCCCCAGCATTTT
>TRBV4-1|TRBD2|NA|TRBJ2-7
CASSQGVLAGPYEQYF
TGCGCCAGCAGCCAAGGGGTACTAGCGGGACCCTACGAGCAGTACTTC
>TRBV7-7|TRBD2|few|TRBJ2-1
CASSPGGSYNEQFF
TGTGCCAGCAGCCCCGGGGGGTCCTACAATGAGCAGTTCTTC
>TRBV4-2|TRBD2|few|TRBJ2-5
CASSQVGAGGQETQYF
TGTGCCAGCAGCCAAGTTGGAGCGGGAGGCCAAGAGACCCAGTACTTC
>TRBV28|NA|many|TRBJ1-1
CASTNRGGEAFF
TGTGCCAGCACGAATCGGGGCGGTGAAGCTTTCTTT
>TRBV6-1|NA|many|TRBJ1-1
CASSPRGDTEAFF
TGTGCCAGCAGCCCCAGAGGGGACACTGAAGCTTTCTTT
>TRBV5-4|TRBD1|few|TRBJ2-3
CASSSGQHNTDTQYF
TGTGCCAGCAGCTCGGGACAGCACAACACAGATACGCAGTATTTT